This TCR beta chain emerged from a study of T cell responses to AZD1222 COVID-19 vaccine. The method was immunoSEQ multiplex PCR; TCRdb's version includes in-frame clones alone and lacks a portion of them. Of about 150,000 clones listed, 88% are singletons. The CDR3 runs to 14 residues. Trimming took 8 bases from V and 2 from J, leaving 15 bases between them. CDR1 and CDR2 from the germline V gene are MNHEY and SVGAGI. Material: peripheral blood, obtained on day 0 of AZD1222 vaccination. This rearrangement joins TRBV6-5 to TRBJ1-2; no clear D. This receptor was taken from an adult in good health. This chain's CDR3 is CASESADPNYGYTF. The CDR3 DNA reads as TGTGCCAGCGAGTCCGCGGACCCAAACTATGGCTACACCTTC.